This T cell receptor beta chain was recorded in a study of CD8+ T cells in alopecia areata. Study summary: The drug, oral tofacitinib, was given to treated patients at 5 to 10 mg twice daily. The study's findings and limits: For baseline CD8+ expansion, any link to response stays uncertain with one nonresponder. Alopecia totalis/universalis scalp especially showed more expanded CD8+ clones than normal scalp.

This clone was detected only a few times. Antigen specificity is unknown. Sample treatment: oral pan-JAK inhibitor, 5-10 mg twice daily. Sequencing templates came from extracted RNA that was reverse transcribed into cDNA. Sequencing used immunoSEQ multiplex PCR; TCRdb keeps in-frame clones, though not all of them. The sample lists tens of thousands of clones, roughly 65% occurring once. The CDR3 contains 15 residues. V gave up 4 bases and J gave up 3 bases; unmatched junction bases: 7. Looked up from germline, CDR1 is SGHRS and CDR2 is YFSETQ. The V and J genes are TRBV5-1 and TRBJ2-7, with TRBD1 matching 10 bases. The receptor was isolated from a human donor with alopecia areata. Sequenced here: CD8+ T cells sorted from blood, sampled at week 4, from a patient treated with tofacitinib. The CDR3 sequence: CASSPGTGAGYEQYF. The CDR3 nucleotides are TGCGCCAGCAGCCCCGGGACAGGGGCCGGCTACGAGCAGTACTTC.